This TCR beta chain was found in a study of blood T cell repertoires in COVID-19. The assay was immunoSEQ multiplex PCR, and TCRdb's table has in-frame clones only and misses some. The profile shows 180,000 or so clones, roughly 88% of them singletons. This clone was observed a few times. The germline CDR1 and CDR2 sequences are SGHTA and FQGNSA. V dropped 5 bases and J dropped 4; count of bases not matched to a gene: 16. The CDR3 has 17 amino acids. The gene calls are TRBV7-2 and TRBJ1-2; 7 positions match TRBD1. Sequenced material: peripheral blood. This TCR was sampled from an elderly woman with acute or convalescent COVID-19. The CDR3 region is CASSARIGGGRGYGYTF. CDR3 bases: TGTGCCAGCAGCGCCCGAATCGGAGGGGGCCGGGGCTATGGCTACACCTTC.